These 27 T cell receptor beta chains came from one sample sequenced in a study of shared clonotypes between healthy human individuals. Clones were read by immunoSEQ multiplex PCR, and TCRdb kept only the in-frame ones, dropping some. This table has around 440,000 clones, 77% appearing once. The source material was PBMCs. These receptors came from a woman aged 40 to 50 in good health. Some clones in this sample may be carry-over from other donors' samples.

Comments on this clone: This specimen includes other DNA sequences encoding the same CDR3. The rearrangement uses TRBV30 and TRBJ2-5, with D possibly being TRBD1 (5 bases). CDR3 length: 11 residues. Per germline, CDR1 GTSNPN and CDR2 SVGIG (reference sequence). V was clipped by 1 base and J by 5 bases, with 5 bases between them. The CDR3 coding sequence is TGTGCCTGGAGTGGGGGCGAGACCCAGTACTTC. Translating it yields CAWSGGETQYF. The complete variable domain, with remaining parts taken from reference TRBV30 and TRBJ2-5, reads SQTIHQWPATLVQPVGSPLSLECTVEGTSNPNLYWYRQAAGRGLQLLFYSVGIGQISSEVPQNLSASRPQDRQFILSSKKLLLSDSGFYLCAWSGGETQYFGPGTRLLVL.

The chain carries TRBV25-1 and TRBJ2-7; D might be TRBD2 (6 bases). Trimming removed 1 base from V and 0 bases from J, with 13 bases in between. The germline CDR1 and CDR2 sequences are MGHDK and SYGVNS. This CDR3 is built from 16 residues. The CDR3 DNA reads TGTGCCAGCAGTGAATCGGAGGGCCACAGCTCCTACGAGCAGTACTTC. This codes for CASSESEGHSSYEQYF.

This chain joins TRBV7-2 and TRBJ2-1; D is unclear. The CDR3 consists of 12 residues. CDR1 and CDR2 from the germline V gene are SGHTA and FQGNSA. V was trimmed by 1 base and J by 9 bases, leaving 7 bases between them. The CDR3 here is CASSLVWGEQFF. CDR3 DNA sequence: TGTGCCAGCAGCTTAGTTTGGGGTGAGCAGTTCTTC.

With regard to this clone: A far larger clone is off by one base, so a read error is likely. This rearrangement joins TRBV10-3 to TRBJ2-7; TRBD1 aligns across 9 bases. Germline V gives CDR1 ENHRY, CDR2 SYGVKD. This CDR3 has 15 residues. The CDR3 loop reads CAISDPRQGDYGQYF. CDR3 sequence (DNA): TGTGCCATCAGTGACCCGAGACAGGGGGACTACGGGCAGTACTTC.

Turning to this clone: Within the sample, other DNA sequences also encode this same CDR3. The chain recombines TRBV30 with TRBJ1-2; D call uncertain. This CDR3 has 14 residues. Germline V lookup: CDR1 GTSNPN, CDR2 SVGIG (reference sequence). Trimming shortened V by 0 bases and J by 2 bases, and 10 bases separated the two germline ends. CDR3 coding DNA: TGTGCCTGGAGTGTATTAGGAAGGAACTATGGCTACACCTTC. As protein: CAWSVLGRNYGYTF.

The chain employs TRBV7-2 and TRBJ2-3; 7 bases are shared with TRBD2. V lost 8 bases, J lost 2 bases, and 13 bases stayed unmatched. Germline V gene sequence: CDR1 SGHTA, CDR2 FQGNSA. The CDR3 is made up of 16 amino acids. Here the CDR3 reads CASLRSAGAATDTQYF. The CDR3 bases are TGTGCCAGCCTCCGATCTGCGGGAGCAGCCACAGATACGCAGTATTTT.

Comments on this clone: Only one base separates this from a far larger clonotype, so it likely reflects a read error. The rearrangement links TRBV29-1 to TRBJ1-1, with D uncertain. Germline V gene data show CDR1 as SQVTM and CDR2 as ANQGSEA. The CDR3 loop spans 15 amino acids. The ends were cut back, 0 bases at V and 1 base at J, with 12 bases in the middle. CDR3 region: CSVEDHGLRNTEAFF. CDR3 DNA: TGCAGCGTTGAAGATCATGGGCTGAGGAACACTGAAGCTTTCTTT.

This sequence joins TRBV13 and TRBJ2-7; TRBD1 is a possible D gene (5 bases). Trimming stripped 5 bases from V and 5 bases from J, with 16 bases between. This CDR3 contains 14 residues. CDR1 is PRHDT, CDR2 FYEKMQ, per germline (reference sequence). CDR3 nucleotides: TGTGCCAGCAGCGAGACGGGTGTAGGGGACGAGCAGTACTTC. Its protein product is CASSETGVGDEQYF.

In the case of this clone: Given a far larger clone just one base away, this is likely a sequencing read error. The rearrangement uses TRBV28 and TRBJ1-1; the D gene is possibly TRBD1 (6 bases). There are 13 residues in the CDR3. CDR1 and CDR2 from the germline V gene are MDHEN and SYDVKM. The CDR3 DNA reads TGTGCCAGCAGTTCAGGGGTACCCCCTGAAGCTTCCTTT. This encodes CASSSGVPPEASF. The full variable domain, its missing parts supplied by reference TRBV28 and TRBJ1-1, is DVKVTQSSRYLVKRTGEKVFLECVQDMDHENMFWYRQDPGLGLRLIYFSYDVKMKEKGDIPEGYSVSREKKERFSLILESASTNQTSMYLCASSSGVPPEASFGQGTRLTVV.

The gene calls are TRBV9 and TRBJ2-7; tentatively, D is TRBD1 (6 bases). The V end lost 4 bases, the J end lost 4 bases, and 15 bases lay between the germline ends. This CDR3 spans 14 amino acids. CDR1 and CDR2 (germline): SGDLS, YYNGEE. The CDR3 DNA is TGTGCCAGCAGCCCACAGCAGGGGAGTTACGAGCAGTACTTC. Translating it yields CASSPQQGSYEQYF. Supplemented by reference TRBV9 and TRBJ2-7, the full variable domain reads DSGVTQTPKHLITATGQRVTLRCSPRSGDLSVYWYQQSLDQGLQFLIQYYNGEERAKGNILERFSAQQFPDLHSELNLSSLELGDSALYFCASSPQQGSYEQYFGPGTRLTVT.

The chain is built from TRBV7-9 and TRBJ2-3, with D hard to call. The germline V gene encodes CDR1 SEHNR and CDR2 FQNEAQ (reference sequence). This CDR3 spans 12 amino acids. V lost 5 bases and J lost 3, with 6 bases in between. CDR3 bases: TGTGCCAGCAGCCTCCATACAGATACGCAGTATTTT. This sequence encodes CASSLHTDTQYF.

The CDR3 DNA reads TGTGCCAGCAGCTTAGCGCGGGGTCGAGAGACCCAGTACTTC. The encoded protein is CASSLARGRETQYF. The chain couples TRBV7-9 to TRBJ2-5, with TRBD2 as a possible D gene (6 bases). V shed 0 bases and J shed 4 bases, with 9 bases lying between them. The CDR3 is 14 residues long. Germline CDR1 reads SEHNR; CDR2 reads FQNEAQ (reference sequence).

This clone has just a few counts. The chain links TRBV5-5 to TRBJ1-3; D remains unclear. The CDR3 consists of 16 residues. Looked up from germline, CDR1 is SGHKS and CDR2 is YYEKEE (reference sequence). V was shortened by 0 bases and J by 0 bases, with 10 bases between the two germline ends. In nucleotides, the CDR3 is TGTGCCAGCAGCTTGGAGGTCGGCAACTCTGGAAACACCATATATTTT. It specifies CASSLEVGNSGNTIYF.

The chain is built from TRBV19 and TRBJ2-3; no clear D. The CDR3 has 14 amino acids. Germline values: CDR1 LNHDA, CDR2 SQIVND (reference sequence). Trimming pared 6 bases from V and 0 bases from J, leaving 10 bases between. The CDR3: CASRAEISTDTQYF. The CDR3 DNA sequence: TGTGCCAGTAGGGCAGAGATTAGCACAGATACGCAGTATTTT.

The rearrangement joins TRBV4-1 to TRBJ2-7, with a possible D match to TRBD1 (6 bases). The CDR3 length is 15 residues. Germline CDR1 MGHRA, CDR2 YSYEKL. The V and J ends lost 1 base and 3 bases respectively, with 13 bases between them. The CDR3 bases are TGCGCCAGCAGCCAAGGACAGGCCGGGATCTACGAGCAGTACTTC. Translation: CASSQGQAGIYEQYF.

This clone showed up many times. At one boundary the junction diverges from the germline segment, which might be a read error. The chain combines TRBV6-6 with TRBJ1-2; the D gene is possibly TRBD1 (6 bases). From germline, CDR1 is MNHNY and CDR2 SVGAGI (reference sequence). The CDR3 consists of 15 residues. CDR3 in amino acids: CAGSPSPTGHYGYTF. The CDR3 coding sequence is TGTGCCGGCAGTCCAAGCCCCACAGGGCACTATGGCTACACCTTC.

This chain connects TRBV7-2 to TRBJ2-7; 8 positions match TRBD2. J was trimmed by 0 bases and V by 2 bases; bases with no gene match: 6. The CDR3 covers 16 residues. Germline CDR1 SGHTA, CDR2 FQGNSA. The CDR3: CASSLRSGGSSYEQYF. CDR3 nucleotides: TGTGCCAGCAGCTTAAGGTCGGGAGGGAGCTCCTACGAGCAGTACTTC.

This clone has only a few counts. The CDR3 sequence: CAWGLTDTQYF. The CDR3 DNA sequence: TGTGCCTGGGGGCTCACAGATACGCAGTATTTT. The chain links TRBV30 to TRBJ2-3; D unresolved. The CDR3 totals 11 residues. Germline CDR1 reads GTSNPN; CDR2 reads SVGIG (reference sequence). Trimming took 5 bases from V and 2 from J, leaving 5 bases between them. Supplemented by reference TRBV30 and TRBJ2-3, the full variable domain reads SQTIHQWPATLVQPVGSPLSLECTVEGTSNPNLYWYRQAAGRGLQLLFYSVGIGQISSEVPQNLSASRPQDRQFILSSKKLLLSDSGFYLCAWGLTDTQYFGPGTRLTVL.

With regard to this clone: This likely reflects a read error, since a far larger clone is one base away. This specimen includes other DNA sequences encoding the same CDR3. J is TRBJ2-7 and V is TRBV6-1; TRBD2 aligns across 9 bases. Trimming at V came to 4 bases and at J to 4 bases, leaving 8 bases not matched to a gene. CDR1 MNHNS and CDR2 SASEGT come from the germline V gene. The CDR3 runs to 15 residues. The CDR3 sequence: CASSADAGGVYEQYF. DNA of the CDR3: TGTGCCAGCAGTGCAGACGCGGGGGGGGTGTACGAGCAGTACTTC.

This clone was counted once. This rearrangement joins TRBV5-1 to TRBJ2-5; D is undetermined. Per the germline V gene, CDR1 is SGHRS and CDR2 is YFSETQ. The germline V and J ends were trimmed by 5 bases and 2 bases, with 19 bases remaining between them. The CDR3 covers 16 residues. The CDR3 DNA sequence: TGCGCCAGCAGTTCCGGGCTCCTGGCATCTCAAGAGACCCAGTACTTC. Protein: CASSSGLLASQETQYF. The variable domain in full, with the rest retrieved from reference TRBV5-1 and TRBJ2-5, is KAGVTQTPRYLIKTRGQQVTLSCSPISGHRSVSWYQQTPGQGLQFLFEYFSETQRNKGNFPGRFSGRQFSNSRSEMNVSTLELGDSALYLCASSSGLLASQETQYFGPGTRLLVL.

The genes are TRBV25-1 and TRBJ2-7, with TRBD2 matching 10 bases. The V gene end was trimmed by 7 bases and the J gene end by 4 bases; junction bases not matched to a gene: 10. Germline lookup yields CDR1 MGHDK and CDR2 SYGVNS. This CDR3 has 15 amino acids. CDR3 in DNA: TGTGCCAGCACCCTAGAAGCGGGAGGGATATACGAGCAGTACTTC. Encoded protein: CASTLEAGGIYEQYF.

V usage is TRBV4-3 and J usage is TRBJ2-7; the D gene could be TRBD1 or TRBD2 (5 bases each). Trimming took 0 bases from V and 2 from J, leaving 20 bases between them. Germline loops: CDR1 LGHNA, CDR2 YSLEER. The CDR3 is 18 residues long. CDR3 protein: CASSQDLTGTSDTYEQYF. The CDR3 DNA reads TGCGCCAGCAGCCAAGATCTAACCGGGACGTCGGACACCTACGAGCAGTACTTC.

The chain recombines TRBV6-5 with TRBJ1-1; D perhaps matches TRBD1 (5 bases). V was clipped by 4 bases and J by 4 bases, with 10 bases between them. CDR3 length: 13 amino acids. Germline CDR1 is MNHEY and CDR2 is SVGAGI. The CDR3 loop is CASSSLGGTEAFF. In nucleotides, the CDR3 is TGTGCCAGCAGTTCCCTCGGGGGCACTGAAGCTTTCTTT.

The genes are TRBV4-3 and TRBJ2-1; 8 positions agree with TRBD2. This CDR3 region has 16 residues. Trimming removed 0 bases from V and 9 bases from J; junction bases left unmatched: 10. In germline, CDR1 is LGHNA, CDR2 YSLEER. In DNA, the CDR3 is TGCGCCAGCAGCCAAGATCTAAGGCGGGAGGTGGGTGAGCAGTTCTTC. It encodes CASSQDLRREVGEQFF.

The rearrangement uses TRBV5-7 and TRBJ2-2; no clear D. TRBV5-7 is labeled an ORF, and its function is uncertain. CDR3 length: 15 amino acids. V gave up 4 bases and J gave up 4 bases, with 14 bases separating them. The CDR3 DNA follows: TGTGCCAGCAGCCCCGACACCCCGGCCACCGGGGAGCTGTTTTTT. Encoded protein: CASSPDTPATGELFF.

The chain combines TRBV7-2 with TRBJ1-5, with D possibly being TRBD1 (5 bases). The CDR3 covers 14 residues. Germline V gene lookup returns CDR1 SGHTA and CDR2 FQGNSA. Trimming took 2 bases from V and 1 from J, leaving 6 bases between them. The chain's CDR3 is CASSLRTSNQPQHF. The DNA of the CDR3 is TGTGCCAGCAGCTTACGGACAAGCAATCAGCCCCAGCATTTT.

This clone appeared a few times. The rearrangement links TRBV7-9 to TRBJ2-7; the D gene is possibly TRBD2 (5 bases). This CDR3 region has 15 residues. The V gene's germline CDR1 is SEHNR and CDR2 FQNEAQ (reference sequence). With 5 bases removed from V and 0 bases from J, the gap between germline ends came to 14 bases. The CDR3 loop reads CASSRTPRSSYEQYF. CDR3 nucleotides: TGTGCCAGCAGCCGGACTCCCCGCAGCTCCTACGAGCAGTACTTC.